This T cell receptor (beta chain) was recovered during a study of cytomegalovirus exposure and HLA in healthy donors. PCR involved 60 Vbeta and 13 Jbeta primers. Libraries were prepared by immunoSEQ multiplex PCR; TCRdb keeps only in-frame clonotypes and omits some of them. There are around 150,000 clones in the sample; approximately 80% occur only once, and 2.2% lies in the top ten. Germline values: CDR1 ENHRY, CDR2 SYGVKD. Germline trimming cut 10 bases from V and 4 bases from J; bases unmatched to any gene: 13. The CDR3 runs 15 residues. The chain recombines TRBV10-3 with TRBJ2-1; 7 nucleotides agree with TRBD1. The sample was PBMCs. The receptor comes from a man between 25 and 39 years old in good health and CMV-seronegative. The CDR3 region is CATPTRRDSYNEQFF. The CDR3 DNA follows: TGTGCCACCCCAACACGCCGGGACAGTTACAATGAGCAGTTCTTC.